Shown below are 22 T cell receptor beta chains from a single sample sequenced in a study of blood T cell repertoires in COVID-19. The data were produced by immunoSEQ multiplex PCR, yet TCRdb's version contains in-frame clones alone and is incomplete. The sample shows about 250,000 clones, around 90% of them seen only once. Sequencing was performed on peripheral blood. Receptor source: a woman aged 40 to 50 who had recovered from COVID-19.

This clone was observed a handful of times. The chain carries TRBV15 and TRBJ1-6, with 8 bases identical to TRBD1. This CDR3 spans 15 amino acids. In germline, CDR1 is LNHNV, CDR2 YYDKDF (reference sequence). V trimming: 3 bases; J trimming: 4 bases; junction bases outside the gene matches: 2. The CDR3 reads CATSRDRDYNSPLHF. CDR3 sequence (DNA): TGTGCCACCAGCAGGGACAGGGATTATAATTCACCCCTCCACTTT.

This clone has only one observation. The V and J genes are TRBV30 and TRBJ2-1; TRBD2 matches 11 bases. CDR1 GTSNPN and CDR2 SVGIG come from the germline V gene (reference sequence). The CDR3 is 15 residues long. V lost 3 bases, J lost 5 bases, and 6 bases stayed unmatched. The CDR3 here is CAWSLAGGFNNEQFF. The CDR3 DNA reads TGTGCCTGGAGCCTAGCGGGAGGTTTCAACAATGAGCAGTTCTTC.

This chain links TRBV7-2 with TRBJ2-7; TRBD2 matches 8 bases. With V trimmed by 5 bases and J by 4 bases, 10 bases remained unmatched. This CDR3 spans 15 amino acids. CDR1 is SGHTA, CDR2 FQGNSA, per germline. The DNA of the CDR3 is TGTGCCAGCAGCCTAAAATCCGGGACTAGTTACGAGCAGTACTTC. Its translation is CASSLKSGTSYEQYF.

The chain recombines TRBV3-1 (or the pseudogene TRBV3-2) with TRBJ2-1; D unresolved. V lost 1 base to trimming and J lost 0 bases, with 16 bases between them. Looked up from germline, CDR1 is LGHDT and CDR2 is YNNKEL (reference sequence). The CDR3 totals 18 residues. CDR3 sequence: CASSQAGVFQSSYNEQFF. DNA for the CDR3: TGTGCCAGCAGCCAAGCTGGAGTCTTCCAGAGCTCCTACAATGAGCAGTTCTTC.

The rearrangement joins TRBV30 to TRBJ1-1; the D gene is possibly TRBD1 (5 bases). The length of the CDR3 is 13 residues. In germline, CDR1 is GTSNPN, CDR2 SVGIG (reference sequence). V was cut by 4 bases and J by 4 bases, with 13 bases left in between. Here the CDR3 DNA reads TGTGCCTGGATGCGGGACCGGGGCACTGAAGCTTTCTTT. As protein: CAWMRDRGTEAFF.

CDR3 residues: CASSIQGVADTQYF. CDR3 in DNA: TGTGCCAGCTCAATACAGGGGGTGGCAGATACGCAGTATTTT. The chain has TRBV18 and TRBJ2-3; 8 bases are shared with TRBD1. Per the germline V gene, CDR1 is KGHSH and CDR2 is LQKENI. Trimming at V came to 5 bases and at J to 4 bases, leaving 5 bases not matched to a gene. This CDR3 region has 14 residues. Full variable domain (rest looked up from reference TRBV18 and TRBJ2-3): NAGVMQNPRHLVRRRGQEARLRCSPMKGHSHVYWYRQLPEEGLKFMVYLQKENIIDESGMPKERFSAEFPKEGPSILRIQQVVRGDSAAYFCASSIQGVADTQYFGPGTRLTVL.

The chain carries TRBV5-4 and TRBJ1-2; 8 positions agree with TRBD1. Germline values: CDR1 SGHNT, CDR2 YYREEE (reference sequence). The CDR3 runs 14 residues. V lost 3 bases, J lost 5 bases, and 6 bases stayed unmatched. The CDR3 reads CASSSDRGGYGYTF. Here the CDR3 DNA reads TGTGCCAGCAGCTCTGACAGGGGTGGGTATGGCTACACCTTC.

The chain recombines TRBV6-5 with TRBJ1-5, with a possible D match to TRBD1 (5 bases). The V gene lost 5 bases and the J gene lost 6 bases, with 11 bases spanning the gap. There are 13 residues in the CDR3. Looked up from germline, CDR1 is MNHEY and CDR2 is SVGAGI. The chain's CDR3 is CASSRLGGQPQHF. The DNA for the CDR3 is TGTGCCAGCAGTCGCCTGGGGGGTCAGCCCCAGCATTTT.

The chain is built from TRBV7-9 and TRBJ2-1, with no clear D. The CDR3 length is 13 residues. V lost 0 bases and J 5 bases, leaving 5 bases between the germline ends. CDR1 and CDR2 from the germline V gene are SEHNR and FQNEAQ (reference sequence). DNA of the CDR3: TGTGCCAGCAGCTTAGCGGTAGACAATGAGCAGTTCTTC. Translating gives CASSLAVDNEQFF.

The chain has TRBV20-1 and TRBJ2-1; perhaps TRBD2 as D (5 bases). This CDR3 contains 11 residues. Germline values: CDR1 DFQATT, CDR2 SNEGSKA (reference sequence). CDR3 sequence (DNA): TGCAGCGCCGGGACCTACAATGAGCAGTTCTTC. It specifies CSAGTYNEQFF.

This chain connects TRBV19 to TRBJ2-7, with TRBD1 matching over 7 bases. The CDR3 length is 15 residues. Germline V gene sequence: CDR1 LNHDA, CDR2 SQIVND (reference sequence). J lost 1 base, V lost 4 bases, and 7 bases had no gene match. CDR3 in DNA: TGTGCCAGTAGTAAAGGGGACAGCTTATCCTACGAGCAGTACTTC. Translation: CASSKGDSLSYEQYF.

The chain uses TRBV19 and TRBJ2-2, with 7 bases aligning to TRBD1. The V segment lost 7 bases and the J segment 1 base; nucleotides outside the gene matches: 3. The CDR3 runs to 14 residues. CDR1 and CDR2 (germline): LNHDA, SQIVND (reference sequence). Here the CDR3 DNA reads TGTGCCAGTACCGGGACAGAGAACACCGGGGAGCTGTTTTTT. The encoded protein is CASTGTENTGELFF.

This clone was recorded only once. The V and J genes are TRBV7-9 and TRBJ2-7; 11 nucleotides line up with TRBD2. There are 16 residues in the CDR3. The germline CDR1 and CDR2 sequences are SEHNR and FQNEAQ (reference sequence). Losses at the gene ends were 5 bases for V and 1 base for J; bases not matched to a gene: 7. This CDR3 reads CASSAGTSGLSYEQYF. CDR3 bases: TGTGCCAGCAGCGCCGGGACTAGCGGCCTATCCTACGAGCAGTACTTC.

The V and J genes are TRBV27 and TRBJ1-2; TRBD1 aligns across 7 bases. After removal of 8 bases from V and 8 bases from J, the junction contained 14 bases not matched to a gene. This CDR3 has 14 amino acids. CDR1 and CDR2 from the germline V gene are MNHEY and SMNVEV (reference sequence). This CDR3 reads CASGQGTALGGYTF. DNA of the CDR3: TGTGCCAGCGGCCAAGGGACAGCTCTGGGGGGCTACACCTTC.

This clone was observed a handful of times. The genes are TRBV4-2 and TRBJ1-5; D possibly corresponds to TRBD1 (6 bases). Germline lookup yields CDR1 LGHNA and CDR2 YNFKEQ. V dropped 3 bases and J dropped 5 bases, with 14 bases sitting between them. The length of the CDR3 is 15 residues. CDR3 sequence (DNA): TGTGCCAGCAGCCACGTCTCAGGGGAAGATCAGCCCCAGCATTTT. Translated: CASSHVSGEDQPQHF.

This clone came up a few times. The genes are TRBV19 and TRBJ1-4; 7 nucleotides align to TRBD1. Trimming at V came to 6 bases and at J to 3 bases, leaving 4 bases not matched to a gene. The CDR3 runs 14 residues. Germline CDR1 and CDR2: LNHDA and SQIVND (reference sequence). CDR3 nucleotides: TGTGCCAGTAGCGACAGGGTACCTAATGAAAAACTGTTTTTT. Translated, it gives CASSDRVPNEKLFF.

The gene calls are TRBV27 and TRBJ2-5; D uncertain. Trimming cost V 4 bases and J 0 bases, with 15 bases left between them. The CDR3 spans 16 residues. Germline CDR1 is MNHEY and CDR2 is SMNVEV (reference sequence). The DNA of the CDR3 is TGTGCCAGCAGTTCCGCACAAGATCACCACCAAGAGACCCAGTACTTC. This codes for CASSSAQDHHQETQYF.

V gene TRBV27 combines with J gene TRBJ2-7; D unclear. V was clipped by 1 base and J by 2 bases, with 12 bases between them. Per the germline V gene, CDR1 is MNHEY and CDR2 is SMNVEV (reference sequence). This CDR3 is 15 amino acids long. CDR3 sequence reads: CASSLYGQSPYEQYF. Written as DNA, the CDR3 is TGTGCCAGCAGTTTATATGGGCAGTCACCCTACGAGCAGTACTTC.

This clone was counted once. The chain combines TRBV7-2 with TRBJ1-2, with D tentatively TRBD1 (6 bases). V dropped 5 bases and J dropped 4 bases, with 11 bases sitting between them. The CDR3 is 13 residues long. The germline gives CDR1 SGHTA, CDR2 FQGNSA. This chain's CDR3 is CASSRGGGYGYTF. The CDR3 coding sequence is TGTGCCAGCAGCCGAGGGGGTGGCTATGGCTACACCTTC. Variable domain in full (rest from reference TRBV7-2 and TRBJ1-2): GAGVSQSPSNKVTEKGKDVELRCDPISGHTALYWYRQSLGQGLEFLIYFQGNSAPDKSGLPSDRFSAERTGGSVSTLTIQRTQQEDSAVYLCASSRGGGYGYTFGSGTRLTVV.

V gene TRBV4-1 combines with J gene TRBJ2-1; 8 positions agree with TRBD2. V gave up 0 bases and J gave up 12 bases; unmatched junction bases: 13. Germline V gene sequence: CDR1 MGHRA, CDR2 YSYEKL. The CDR3 length is 16 residues. CDR3 nucleotide sequence: TGCGCCAGCAGCCAAGATTCCGCGGGAGGAAGCCTAGTGCAGTTCTTC. It yields the protein CASSQDSAGGSLVQFF.

A few counts support this clone. This CDR3 reads CATSRGTSPNEKLFF. DNA of the CDR3: TGTGCCACCAGCAGAGGGACATCCCCTAATGAAAAACTGTTTTTT. The rearrangement uses TRBV15 and TRBJ1-4; possibly TRBD1 for D (5 bases). The CDR3 extends over 15 amino acids. V dropped 1 base and J dropped 3 bases, with 9 bases sitting between them. Germline CDR1 is LNHNV and CDR2 is YYDKDF (reference sequence).

The genes are TRBV29-1 and TRBJ2-1; 7 nucleotides agree with TRBD1. Looked up from germline, CDR1 is SQVTM and CDR2 is ANQGSEA. With 2 bases clipped from V and 5 bases from J, the junction kept 9 bases outside the gene matches. The CDR3 is 15 amino acids. In DNA, the CDR3 is TGCAGCGTTGAAATCCGACAGGGTATCAACAATGAGCAGTTCTTC. Encoded protein: CSVEIRQGINNEQFF.